This T cell receptor beta chain was observed in a study of CD8 T cells in ankylosing spondylitis. TCRdb recomputed calls from the 5' RACE reads with MiXCR, one row per CDR3 protein. Counted here are some 42,000 distinct CDR3 sequences, 2.7% occurring once; the ten biggest clones make up approximately 4.4%. The sample holds many counts of this clonotype. The junction had 6 bases not matched to a gene; V was cut back by 3 bases and J by 6 bases. This CDR3 has 15 amino acids. The V gene's germline CDR1 is SGDLS and CDR2 YYNGEE. The sequencing sample was made of blood, either unsorted or a sorted T cell fraction (not recorded which). The sequence came from a male donor with ankylosing spondylitis or in good health (not recorded which). The chain has TRBV9 and TRBJ1-3; the match to TRBD1 covers 10 bases. CDR3 region: CASSGPGQGTNTIYF. The DNA for the CDR3 is TGTGCCAGCAGCGGACCGGGACAGGGGACAAACACCATATATTTT.